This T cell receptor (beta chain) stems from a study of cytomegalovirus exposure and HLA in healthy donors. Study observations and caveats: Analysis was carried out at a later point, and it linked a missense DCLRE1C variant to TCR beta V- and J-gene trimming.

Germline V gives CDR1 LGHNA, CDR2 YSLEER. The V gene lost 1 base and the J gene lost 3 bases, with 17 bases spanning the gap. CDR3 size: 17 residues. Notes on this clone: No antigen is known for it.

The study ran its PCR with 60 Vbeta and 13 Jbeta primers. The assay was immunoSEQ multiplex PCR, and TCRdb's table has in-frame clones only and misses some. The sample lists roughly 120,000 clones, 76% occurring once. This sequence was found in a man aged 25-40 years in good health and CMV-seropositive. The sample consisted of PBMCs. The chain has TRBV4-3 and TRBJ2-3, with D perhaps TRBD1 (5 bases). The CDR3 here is CASSQAPPRGTTDTQYF. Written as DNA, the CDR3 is TGCGCCAGCAGCCAAGCCCCTCCAAGGGGAACAACAGATACGCAGTATTTT.